This T cell receptor beta chain was observed in a study of monozygotic twins with inflammatory bowel disease. Every TCR library drew on around 3,600 ng of total RNA. Both TCRalpha and TCRbeta cDNA were subjected to two nested PCRs lasting about 15 and 9 cycles. TCRdb re-called the 5' RACE reads, yielding one record per CDR3 amino acid sequence without DNA. This repertoire comprises 400,000 or so distinct CDR3 sequences; its ten largest clones make up 2.4%. Germline assignment: CDR1 SQVTM and CDR2 ANQGSEA. This CDR3 comprises 16 residues. Study outcomes and limitations: Cells of different T cell subtypes could not be told apart. The sharing of clonotypes with others was lower in IBD patients than in healthy twins, especially with disease activity.

A note on this clonotype: Its matching antigen is unknown.

The source is a human donor with ulcerative colitis or Crohn's disease, or a healthy co-twin of an affected twin (not recorded which). V is TRBV29-1 and J is TRBJ2-5; checking the TCRdb D call of TRBD1 is not possible without DNA. Sequenced: blood. CDR3: CSVEDLAGALGETQYF.